Here is one T cell receptor beta chain with its context. Antigen specificity is unknown. Trimming removed 6 bases at V and 4 bases at J, with 13 bases between. Looked up from germline, CDR1 is MNHNS and CDR2 is SASEGT. The length of the CDR3 is 14 residues. The method was immunoSEQ multiplex PCR; TCRdb's version includes in-frame clones alone and lacks a portion of them. Of several hundred clones listed, around 80% were seen once; the top ten hold approximately 12%. The data belong to a study of chemoradiotherapy in HPV16-positive cancers. Turning to the study itself: Functional T-cell assays on two HPV16-positive patients' cells defined candidate HPV-specific clones and common TCR motifs. Study-level points and caveats: During treatment, candidate HPV-specific clones and E7-related motifs expanded in tumor.

The material sequenced was tumor tissue, taken from a patient who underwent chemoradiotherapy. This receptor was obtained from a human donor with HPV-associated anogenital cancer. This chain joins TRBV6-1 and TRBJ1-5, with D unresolved. The CDR3 region has the DNA TGTGCCAGCAGCTGGGAGGAAGTGAATCAGCCCCAGCATTTT. Its translation: CASSWEEVNQPQHF.